Sequencing of this T cell receptor (beta chain) was carried out in a study of blood T cell repertoires in COVID-19. Whole-study context: Sites across the United States, Italy and Spain contributed samples from acute and convalescent COVID-19. PBMCs, B-cell-depleted T cells, or T cells were the source of the cDNA or gDNA that made up the material.

The sample holds one count of this clone. Original methodology: Amplification with reference gene primers provided the estimates of nucleated cell counts. Generated by immunoSEQ multiplex PCR, the TCRdb table keeps only in-frame clones and is missing some. That table supplies the V and J calls and clone size; D and trimming were determined from the DNA. The table records fewer than 90,000 clones, almost 85% of them present only once. The CDR3 loop spans 22 amino acids. V was trimmed by 6 bases and J by 0 bases, leaving 33 bases between them. Germline CDR1 is SNHLY and CDR2 is FYNNEI. The origin of this receptor is a man in his fifties or sixties with acute or convalescent COVID-19. Sequencing used peripheral blood. The chain carries TRBV2 and TRBJ1-5; a weak D match, TRBD1 (6 bases). DNA of the CDR3: TGTGCCAGCAGCCAAAATTCGGGATATGGACAGAAGTTAAGCGATAGCAATCAGCCCCAGCATTTT. This encodes CASSQNSGYGQKLSDSNQPQHF.